This is a list of T cell receptor beta chains from one sample in a study of T cell repertoires in cytomegalovirus infection. TCRdb reprocessed the reads with MiXCR, giving one entry per CDR3 protein. Here the sample spans more than 150,000 distinct CDR3 sequences, roughly a sixth being singletons. Sequenced input: CD8+ T cells from PBMCs. These receptors were collected from a human donor in good health (CMV status not recorded). Some clones in this sample may be carry-over from other donors' samples. CDR3s include the opening cysteine and the closing phenylalanine or tryptophan. The order of the fields is CDR3 DNA, CDR3 protein, V gene, J gene, D gene, clone size. The D gene is left open where the match is weak. Some rows have no size entry. The others give once, few or many, or a class for an expanded clone.

DNA: TGTGCCAGCAGCCCGAAAGGCACCTATCAGCCCCAGCATTTT; CDR3: CASSPKGTYQPQHF; V: TRBV7-9; J: TRBJ1-5; D: .; size: .
DNA: TGCAGCGTTGTGGGGGGCCAATCCTACGAGCAGTACTTC; CDR3: CSVVGGQSYEQYF; V: TRBV29-1; J: TRBJ2-7; D: .; size: .
DNA: TGTGCCAGCACCTACAGGGGAGTGGTAGATACGCAGTATTTT; CDR3: CASTYRGVVDTQYF; V: TRBV28; J: TRBJ2-3; D: TRBD1; size: .
DNA: TGTGCCAGCAGTTTAAACGGCAGATCCTACGAGCAGTACTTC; CDR3: CASSLNGRSYEQYF; V: TRBV12-3/TRBV12-4; J: TRBJ2-7; D: .; size: few
DNA: TGTGCCAGCAGTTTCTACTGGACTGTCGAATGGGACAATGAGCAGTTCTTC; CDR3: CASSFYWTVEWDNEQFF; V: TRBV12-3/TRBV12-4; J: TRBJ2-1; D: .; size: .
DNA: TGTGCCAGCAGCTTAACGCCAGACACCGGGGAGCTGTTTTTT; CDR3: CASSLTPDTGELFF; V: TRBV7-3; J: TRBJ2-2; D: .; size: once
DNA: TGTGCCAGCAGTGAAGGAGGCGGAGGGACAGATACGCAGTATTTT; CDR3: CASSEGGGGTDTQYF; V: TRBV6-4; J: TRBJ2-3; D: .; size: few
DNA: TGTGCCATCACCGGGGAGGCGGCCCCCCCCCACAATGAGCAGTTCTTC; CDR3: CAITGEAAPPHNEQFF; V: TRBV12-3/TRBV12-4; J: TRBJ2-1; D: .; size: few
DNA: TGTGCCAGCAGTTACATGGAGGGGGGGCCCGGGGAGCTGTTTTTT; CDR3: CASSYMEGGPGELFF; V: TRBV6-2/TRBV6-3; J: TRBJ2-2; D: .; size: few
DNA: TGCAGCGTTGAAGTGCCTGGAAAGGGCTCCTACGAGCAGTACTTC; CDR3: CSVEVPGKGSYEQYF; V: TRBV29-1; J: TRBJ2-7; D: .; size: .